This is a list of T cell receptor beta chains from one sample in a study of siplizumab effects on memory and regulatory T cells. The table came from immunoSEQ multiplex PCR; TCRdb's copy has only in-frame clones and leaves some out. The sample has 100,000 or so clones; 85% to 95% are singletons. Sequenced: CD4+ T cells sorted from blood. These receptors came from a human donor in good health. Each CDR3 is given with its conserved first and last residue. D genes are given only for firm matches. Clone size is stated in some rows and not others, as once, few, many or a class when expanded.

clone_size: -
j_call: TRBJ1-1
v_call: TRBV30
d_call: TRBD1
cdr3_aa: CAWDNRGNTEAFF
cdr3_nt: TGTGCCTGGGACAACAGGGGTAACACTGAAGCTTTCTTT

clone_size: -
j_call: TRBJ2-7
v_call: TRBV27
d_call: TRBD1
cdr3_aa: CASIPSPGTGAYEQYF
cdr3_nt: TGTGCCAGCATACCCTCCCCCGGGACAGGAGCCTACGAGCAGTACTTC

clone_size: -
j_call: TRBJ2-7
v_call: TRBV4-1
d_call: -
cdr3_aa: CASSQGGPYEQYF
cdr3_nt: TGCGCCAGCAGCCAAGGGGGGCCCTACGAGCAGTACTTC

clone_size: -
j_call: TRBJ1-1
v_call: TRBV4-2
d_call: -
cdr3_aa: CASSQDSTREMAFF
cdr3_nt: TGTGCCAGCAGCCAAGATAGCACCAGAGAAATGGCTTTCTTT

clone_size: -
j_call: TRBJ2-7
v_call: TRBV9
d_call: -
cdr3_aa: CASSVVFGAEQYF
cdr3_nt: TGTGCCAGCAGCGTGGTATTCGGGGCCGAGCAGTACTTC

clone_size: -
j_call: TRBJ2-7
v_call: TRBV7-9
d_call: -
cdr3_aa: CASSFRDPGGVEQYF
cdr3_nt: TGTGCCAGCAGCTTCCGGGATCCAGGGGGGGTCGAGCAGTACTTC

clone_size: -
j_call: TRBJ1-5
v_call: TRBV2
d_call: -
cdr3_aa: CASRYSNQPQHF
cdr3_nt: TGTGCCAGCAGATATAGCAATCAGCCCCAGCATTTT

clone_size: -
j_call: TRBJ2-7
v_call: TRBV19
d_call: -
cdr3_aa: CASSMKGEQYF
cdr3_nt: TGTGCCAGTAGTATGAAGGGAGAGCAGTACTTC

clone_size: -
j_call: TRBJ2-3
v_call: TRBV2
d_call: -
cdr3_aa: CASRRYSGQTDTQYF
cdr3_nt: TGTGCCAGCAGGCGCTATAGCGGTCAAACCGATACGCAGTATTTT

clone_size: -
j_call: TRBJ1-5
v_call: TRBV5-1
d_call: -
cdr3_aa: CASSLGDLGQPQHF
cdr3_nt: TGCGCCAGCAGCTTGGGGGACCTCGGTCAGCCCCAGCATTTT

clone_size: -
j_call: TRBJ2-5
v_call: TRBV6-1
d_call: -
cdr3_aa: CASSDFPDRTPLYF
cdr3_nt: TGTGCCAGCAGTGACTTCCCTGACCGGACCCCCTTGTACTTC

clone_size: -
j_call: TRBJ1-2
v_call: TRBV5-4
d_call: TRBD1
cdr3_aa: CASSLGIPGGANYGYTF
cdr3_nt: TGTGCCAGCAGCTTGGGGATACCAGGGGGCGCAAACTATGGCTACACCTTC

clone_size: -
j_call: TRBJ2-1
v_call: TRBV5-6
d_call: TRBD1
cdr3_aa: CASSLGTGRHNEQFF
cdr3_nt: TGTGCCAGCAGCCTCGGGACAGGGCGGCACAATGAGCAGTTCTTC

clone_size: once
j_call: TRBJ2-1
v_call: TRBV7-8
d_call: TRBD1
cdr3_aa: CASSPRDSYNEQFF
cdr3_nt: TGTGCCAGCAGCCCCCGGGACAGCTACAATGAGCAGTTCTTC

clone_size: -
j_call: TRBJ2-1
v_call: TRBV15
d_call: -
cdr3_aa: CATSRDPAGAYNEQFF
cdr3_nt: TGTGCCACCAGCAGAGATCCGGCAGGGGCGTACAATGAGCAGTTCTTC

clone_size: -
j_call: TRBJ2-2
v_call: TRBV7-2
d_call: TRBD2
cdr3_aa: CASSFRLAGGGGELFF
cdr3_nt: TGTGCCAGCAGCTTTAGACTAGCGGGAGGGGGCGGGGAGCTGTTTTTT

clone_size: -
j_call: TRBJ1-4
v_call: TRBV4-1
d_call: TRBD1
cdr3_aa: CASSRSGDRGNEKLFF
cdr3_nt: TGCGCCAGCAGCCGCAGTGGGGACAGGGGAAATGAAAAACTGTTTTTT

clone_size: -
j_call: TRBJ2-3
v_call: TRBV15
d_call: -
cdr3_aa: CATSSRLGAEDTQYF
cdr3_nt: TGTGCCACCAGCTCCCGTCTGGGAGCGGAAGATACGCAGTATTTT

clone_size: -
j_call: TRBJ2-7
v_call: TRBV7-6
d_call: TRBD1
cdr3_aa: CASSLVGQGGSYEQYF
cdr3_nt: TGTGCCAGCAGCTTAGTGGGACAGGGGGGCTCCTACGAGCAGTACTTC